This TCR beta chain was profiled in a study of cytomegalovirus exposure and HLA in healthy donors. Study-wide results and caveats: Among the CMV-associated chains, three were confirmed in vitro as specific for CMV antigens. Accounts indicate the classifier identified cytomegalovirus status with strong specificity and sensitivity. Listed as cytomegalovirus-associated were 170 or so TCR beta chains.

Measured with immunoSEQ multiplex PCR; TCRdb has only the in-frame clones, and not every one. The table has approximately 65,000 clones, 91% seen once; the top ten hold roughly 3.1%. About this clone: Its antigen is currently unknown.

This CDR3 is built from 16 residues. After removal of 1 base from V and 1 base from J, the junction contained 4 bases not matched to a gene. Germline V CDR1 and CDR2: SGHTA, FQGTGA. The sample taken for sequencing was PBMCs. This receptor was identified in a young man in good health and CMV-seronegative. The chain joins TRBV7-3 to TRBJ2-1; 7 bases fit TRBD2. The DNA of the CDR3 is TGTGCCAGCAGCTTAAGGGGCGGGAGTTCCTACAATGAGCAGTTCTTC. Encoded protein: CASSLRGGSSYNEQFF.